This paragraph covers one T cell receptor beta chain sequence. The antigen is unknown. CDR3 size: 16 residues. V shed 4 bases and J shed 3 bases, with 18 bases lying between them. In germline, CDR1 is MGHRA, CDR2 YSYEKL. This entry is derived from a study of cytomegalovirus exposure and HLA in healthy donors. Study details: Drawn from HLA-typed donors, roughly 87 million unique TCRs were held in an early data release.

The study, taken as a whole, reports: Reportedly, fewer N-insertions than the approximately 690-donor mean appeared in an Asian-associated ancestry cluster in a later analysis. Analysis performed later showed TCR beta chains linked to HLA being more clonally expanded than equally common others.

PCR amplification relied on 60 Vbeta primers (plus 13 Jbeta primers). Using immunoSEQ multiplex PCR, the repertoire was profiled, and TCRdb retains in-frame clones only, with some absent. The table has about 120,000 clones, about four fifths seen once; the top ten hold 7.5% to 10%. This TCR derives from a female donor in good health and CMV-seropositive. The chain is built from TRBV4-1 and TRBJ1-1; D is perhaps TRBD1 (5 bases). The specimen was PBMCs. DNA for the CDR3: TGCGCCAGCAGCCTACCCATTACAGGAGACTACACTGAAGCTTTCTTT. Translating gives CASSLPITGDYTEAFF.